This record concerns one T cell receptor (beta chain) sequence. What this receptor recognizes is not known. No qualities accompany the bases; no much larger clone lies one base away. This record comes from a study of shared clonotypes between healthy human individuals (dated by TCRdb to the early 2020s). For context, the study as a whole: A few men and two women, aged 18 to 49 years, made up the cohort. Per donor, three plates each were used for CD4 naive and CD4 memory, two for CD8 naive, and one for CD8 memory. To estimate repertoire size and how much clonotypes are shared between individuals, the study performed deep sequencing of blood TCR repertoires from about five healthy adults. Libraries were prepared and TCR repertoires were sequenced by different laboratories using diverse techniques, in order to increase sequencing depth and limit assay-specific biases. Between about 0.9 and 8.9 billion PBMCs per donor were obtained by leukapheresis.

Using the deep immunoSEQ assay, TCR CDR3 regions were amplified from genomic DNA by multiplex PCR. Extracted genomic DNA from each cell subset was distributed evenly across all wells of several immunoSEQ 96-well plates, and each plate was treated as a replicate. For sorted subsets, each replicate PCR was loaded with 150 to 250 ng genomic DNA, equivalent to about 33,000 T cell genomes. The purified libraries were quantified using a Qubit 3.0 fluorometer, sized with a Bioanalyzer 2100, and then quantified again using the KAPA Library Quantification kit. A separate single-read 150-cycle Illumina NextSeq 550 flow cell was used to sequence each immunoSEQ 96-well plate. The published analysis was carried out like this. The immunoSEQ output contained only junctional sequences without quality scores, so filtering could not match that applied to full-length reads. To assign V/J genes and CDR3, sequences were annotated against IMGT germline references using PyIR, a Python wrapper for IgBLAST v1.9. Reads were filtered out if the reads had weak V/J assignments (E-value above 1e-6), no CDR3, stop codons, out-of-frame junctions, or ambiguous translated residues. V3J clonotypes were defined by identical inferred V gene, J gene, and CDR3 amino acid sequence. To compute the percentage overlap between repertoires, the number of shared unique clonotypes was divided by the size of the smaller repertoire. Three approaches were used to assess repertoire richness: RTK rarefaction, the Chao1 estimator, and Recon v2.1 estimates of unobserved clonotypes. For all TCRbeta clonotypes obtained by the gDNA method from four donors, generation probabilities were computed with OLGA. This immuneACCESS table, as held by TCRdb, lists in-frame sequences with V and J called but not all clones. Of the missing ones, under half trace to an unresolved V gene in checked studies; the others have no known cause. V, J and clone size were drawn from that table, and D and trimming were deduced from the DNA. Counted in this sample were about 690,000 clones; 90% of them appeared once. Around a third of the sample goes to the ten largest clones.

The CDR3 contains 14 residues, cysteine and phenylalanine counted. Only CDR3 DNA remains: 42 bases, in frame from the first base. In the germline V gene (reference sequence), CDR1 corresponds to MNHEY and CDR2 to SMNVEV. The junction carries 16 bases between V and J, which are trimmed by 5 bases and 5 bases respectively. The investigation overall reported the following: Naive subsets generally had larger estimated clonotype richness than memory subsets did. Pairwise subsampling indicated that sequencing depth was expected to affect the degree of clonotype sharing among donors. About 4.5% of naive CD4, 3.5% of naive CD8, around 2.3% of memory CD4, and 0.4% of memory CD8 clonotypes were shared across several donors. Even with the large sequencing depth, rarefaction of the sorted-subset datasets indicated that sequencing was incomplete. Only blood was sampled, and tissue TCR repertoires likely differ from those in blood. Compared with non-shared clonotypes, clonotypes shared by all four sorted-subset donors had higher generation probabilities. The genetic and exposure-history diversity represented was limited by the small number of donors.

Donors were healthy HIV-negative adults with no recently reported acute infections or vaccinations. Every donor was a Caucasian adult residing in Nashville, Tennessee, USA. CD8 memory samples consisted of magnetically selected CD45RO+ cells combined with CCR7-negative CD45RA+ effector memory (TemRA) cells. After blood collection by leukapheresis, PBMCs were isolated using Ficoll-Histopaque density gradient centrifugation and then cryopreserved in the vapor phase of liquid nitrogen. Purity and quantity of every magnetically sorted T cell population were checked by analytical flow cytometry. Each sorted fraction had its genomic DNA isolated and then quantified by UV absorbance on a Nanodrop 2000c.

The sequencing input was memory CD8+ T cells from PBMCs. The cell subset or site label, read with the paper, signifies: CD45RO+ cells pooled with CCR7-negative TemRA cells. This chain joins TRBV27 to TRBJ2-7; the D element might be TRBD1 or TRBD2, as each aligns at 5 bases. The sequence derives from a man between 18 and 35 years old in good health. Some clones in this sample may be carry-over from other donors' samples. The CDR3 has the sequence CASSRPYRDHEQYF. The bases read TGTGCCAGCAGTCGCCCCTACCGGGACCACGAGCAGTACTTC.